The clone carrying this TCR beta chain was observed at least ten times. From approximately 430 ng of RNA, a library with molecular barcoded alpha/delta and beta/gamma adaptors was made. TCRdb re-called the reads through MiXCR, storing one row per CDR3 protein. The table shows approximately 61,000 distinct CDR3 sequences, with about a fifth occurring only once. This sample was included in a study of read filtering for tumor transcriptome and immune sequencing. The germline CDR1 and CDR2 sequences are SGHRS and YFSETQ. Deletions cut 4 bases from V and 0 bases from J, with 10 bases between. This CDR3 comprises 15 residues.

Material: a population of CD138-negative cells sorted from bone marrow. This chain joins TRBV5-1 and TRBJ2-2; no definite D call. The receptor was derived from a donor at least 40 years old with multiple myeloma. The CDR3 DNA sequence: TGCGCCAGCAGCCCGACGGCTCCGAACACCGGGGAGCTGTTTTTT. Protein: CASSPTAPNTGELFF.